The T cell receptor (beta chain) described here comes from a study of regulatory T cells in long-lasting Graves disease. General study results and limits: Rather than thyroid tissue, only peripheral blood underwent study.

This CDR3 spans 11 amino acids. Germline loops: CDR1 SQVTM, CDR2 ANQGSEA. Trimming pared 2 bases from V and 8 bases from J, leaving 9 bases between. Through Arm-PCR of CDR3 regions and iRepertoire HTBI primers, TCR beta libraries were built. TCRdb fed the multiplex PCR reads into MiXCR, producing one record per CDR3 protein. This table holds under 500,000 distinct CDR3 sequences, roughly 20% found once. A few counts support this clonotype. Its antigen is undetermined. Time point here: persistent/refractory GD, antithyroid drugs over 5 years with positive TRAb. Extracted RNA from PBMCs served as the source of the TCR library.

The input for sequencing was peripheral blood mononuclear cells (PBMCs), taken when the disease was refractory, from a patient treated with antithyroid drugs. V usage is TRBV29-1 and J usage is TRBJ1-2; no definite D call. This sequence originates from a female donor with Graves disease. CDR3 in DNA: TGCAGCGTTGAATTAGGGTACGGCTACACCTTC. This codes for CSVELGYGYTF.